The subject of this entry is one T cell receptor (beta chain). This clonotype showed up many times. Its specific antigen is unknown. It has no much larger one-base neighbor in the sample; base qualities were not kept. Reading the germline V gene gives CDR1 SNHLY and CDR2 FYNNEI. The CDR3 numbers 12 residues from cysteine through phenylalanine. The sequence is cut down to CDR3 DNA, 36 bases in frame from base 1. V drops 6 bases and J drops 5 bases, leaving 8 bases in between. This entry comes from a study of T-cell reconstitution after alpha-beta-depleted transplantation in children (dated by TCRdb to the mid-2010s). In the study overall: Using TCR repertoire profiling, the study followed T-cell immune reconstitution in a quantitative way in children after TCRalphabeta/CD19-depleted allogeneic hematopoietic cell transplantation.

The library relied on PCR. The sequencing machine was an Illumina HiSeq 2500. TCR library preparation used molecular barcoding, with unique molecular identifiers applied to normalize quantification of the TCRbeta repertoire. TCRdb trimmed public reads at Q25 via fastp, called clones via MiXCR and kept in-frame beta chains. All rows with the same CDR3 protein become a single entry with the most common DNA and genes. This sample comprises around 200,000 distinct CDR3 sequences, about a tenth of them detected only once. Together, the top ten hold roughly 27% of the sample. Reading the label with the study, this specimen's treatment or condition is: allogeneic hematopoietic cell transplantation with graft depleted of TCRalphabeta T cells and CD19 B cells. Transplant recipients were children who received TCRalphabeta/CD19-depleted allogeneic hematopoietic cell grafts. Overall study outcomes, separate from this receptor: Over the following months the frequencies of hyperexpanded clones went down, and after one year T-cell counts and TCRbeta diversity were mostly credited to newly produced T cells. The high TCRbeta diversity at day 60 in some patients was ascribed to recipient T cells and intrathymic progenitors that had survived conditioning. About two months after transplant, the apparently early recovery of alphabetaT-cell counts reportedly depended on just several hundred clones that had expanded rapidly and came from non-depleted graft cells.

This chain joins TRBV2 to TRBJ2-1; the D gene is not confidently resolved. The specimen comprised PBMCs, sampled before TCRalphabeta/CD19-depleted stem cell transplant. This receptor was identified in a child younger than two with acute myeloid leukemia, due to receive a stem cell transplant. The CDR3 sequence is CASRVENNEQFF. Here is the DNA: TGTGCCAGCAGAGTAGAGAACAATGAGCAGTTCTTC.